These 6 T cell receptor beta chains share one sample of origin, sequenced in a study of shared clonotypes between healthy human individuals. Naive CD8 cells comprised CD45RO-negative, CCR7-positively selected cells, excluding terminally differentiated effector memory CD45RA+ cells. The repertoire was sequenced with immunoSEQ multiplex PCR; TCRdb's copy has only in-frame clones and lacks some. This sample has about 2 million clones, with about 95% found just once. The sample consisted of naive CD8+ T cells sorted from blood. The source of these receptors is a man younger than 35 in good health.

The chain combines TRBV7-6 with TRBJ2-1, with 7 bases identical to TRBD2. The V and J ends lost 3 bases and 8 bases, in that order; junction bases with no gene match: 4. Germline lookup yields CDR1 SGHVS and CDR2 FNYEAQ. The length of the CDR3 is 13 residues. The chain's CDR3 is CASSFTSVYEQFF. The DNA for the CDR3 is TGTGCCAGCAGCTTTACTAGCGTCTATGAGCAGTTCTTC. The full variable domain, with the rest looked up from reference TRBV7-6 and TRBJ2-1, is GAGVSQSPRYKVTKRGQDVALRCDPISGHVSLYWYRQALGQGPEFLTYFNYEAQQDKSGLPNDRFSAERPEGSISTLTIQRTEQRDSAMYRCASSFTSVYEQFFGPGTRLTVL.

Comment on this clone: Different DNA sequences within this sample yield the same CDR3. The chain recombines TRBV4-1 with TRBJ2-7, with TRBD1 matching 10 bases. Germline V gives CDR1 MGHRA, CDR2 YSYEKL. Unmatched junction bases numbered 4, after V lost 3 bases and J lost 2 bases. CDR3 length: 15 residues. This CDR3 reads CASSQPGQGAYEQYF. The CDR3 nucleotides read TGCGCCAGCAGCCAGCCCGGACAGGGGGCCTACGAGCAGTACTTC.

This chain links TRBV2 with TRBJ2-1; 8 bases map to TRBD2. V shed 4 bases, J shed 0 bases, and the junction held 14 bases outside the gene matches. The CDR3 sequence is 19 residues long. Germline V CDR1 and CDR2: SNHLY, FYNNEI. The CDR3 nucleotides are TGTGCCAGCAGTGTGTATCAAGCGGGAGAGGGGCACTCCTACAATGAGCAGTTCTTC. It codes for CASSVYQAGEGHSYNEQFF.

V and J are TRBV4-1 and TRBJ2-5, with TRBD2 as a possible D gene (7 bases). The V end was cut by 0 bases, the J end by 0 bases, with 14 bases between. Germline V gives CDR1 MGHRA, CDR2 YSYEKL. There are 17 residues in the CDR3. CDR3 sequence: CASSQDWEGGNQETQYF. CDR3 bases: TGCGCCAGCAGCCAAGATTGGGAGGGGGGGAACCAAGAGACCCAGTACTTC.

The CDR3 spells CASSLAAGPDTDTQYF. The CDR3 coding sequence is TGTGCCAGCAGCTTAGCAGCGGGACCCGACACAGATACGCAGTATTTT. The rearrangement joins TRBV7-2 to TRBJ2-3; the match to TRBD2 covers 7 bases. After removal of 0 bases from V and 2 bases from J, the junction contained 5 bases not matched to a gene. Per the germline V gene, CDR1 is SGHTA and CDR2 is FQGNSA. The CDR3 consists of 16 residues.

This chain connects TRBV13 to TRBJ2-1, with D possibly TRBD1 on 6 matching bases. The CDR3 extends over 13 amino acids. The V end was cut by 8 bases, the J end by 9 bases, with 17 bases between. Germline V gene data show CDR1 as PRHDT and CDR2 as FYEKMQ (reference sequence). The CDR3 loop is CASSSGTMGEQFF. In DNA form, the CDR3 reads TGTGCCAGCTCCTCCGGGACAATGGGTGAGCAGTTCTTC.